This T cell receptor beta chain was profiled in a study of HIV-infected patients and healthy controls. Overall study: About 75% of the sixteen became undetectable by the second bleed, and all after another year of therapy. Overall study results and limits: HIV-associated CDR3 frequencies dropped significantly during therapy; CMV-associated ones, mostly rising, changed nonsignificantly. Healthy controls shared more CDR3 sequences between individuals than HIV-infected patients did.

All unsorted peripheral T cells were captured because whole blood was used without fractionation. Reverse transcription used 450 to 550 ng RNA and constant-region primers for alpha and beta. Alpha and beta chain libraries were made separately by chain-specific third strand synthesis with multiplexing indices. MiXCR, run by TCRdb on the 5' RACE reads, gives a single entry per CDR3 protein. The sample has around 4,300 distinct CDR3 sequences, around 7.8% seen once. This CDR3 is 16 amino acids long. Germline CDR1 reads SGHTA; CDR2 reads FQGNSA. Deletions cut 5 bases from V and 2 bases from J, with 16 bases between. In regard to this clonotype: What it binds is unknown.

V usage is TRBV7-2 and J usage is TRBJ1-3; D is possibly TRBD1 (6 bases). The sequence was obtained from an adult with HIV infection. Here the sequenced sample was blood, taken before antiretroviral therapy. CDR3 nucleotides: TGTGCCAGCAGCCCGTTTGGGGGCGGCACTGGAAACACCATATATTTT. Translating it yields CASSPFGGGTGNTIYF.